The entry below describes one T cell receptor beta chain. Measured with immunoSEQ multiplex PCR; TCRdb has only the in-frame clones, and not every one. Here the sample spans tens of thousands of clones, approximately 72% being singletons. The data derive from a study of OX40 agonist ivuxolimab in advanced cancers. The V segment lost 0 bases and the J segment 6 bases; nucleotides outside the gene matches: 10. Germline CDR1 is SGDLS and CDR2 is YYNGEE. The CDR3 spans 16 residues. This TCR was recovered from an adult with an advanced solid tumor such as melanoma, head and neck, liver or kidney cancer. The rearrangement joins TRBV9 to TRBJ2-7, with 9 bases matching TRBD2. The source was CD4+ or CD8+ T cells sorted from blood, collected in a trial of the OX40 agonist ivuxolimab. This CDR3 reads CASSVAGRGGLSEQYF. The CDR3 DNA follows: TGTGCCAGCAGCGTAGCTGGGCGGGGGGGCCTATCCGAGCAGTACTTC.